This T cell receptor beta chain was obtained from a study of spatial heterogeneity in lung cancer. The germline CDR1 and CDR2 sequences are SGHTA and FQGNSA. CDR3 length: 14 amino acids. About this clonotype: A much larger clonotype is one base distant, so this may be a read error.

The time point denotes: sample taken at primary tumor resection. Researchers sequenced whole RNA taken from tumor, nontumor lung or frozen PBMC without sorting. One entry per CDR3 protein, called by TCRdb with MiXCR from the 5' RACE reads. The table records about 47,000 distinct CDR3 sequences, 12% of them present only once. This receptor was taken from a female donor with early-stage non-small cell lung cancer. Sample: PBMCs, taken at surgery. The chain recombines TRBV7-2 with TRBJ1-1, with D perhaps matching TRBD1 (6 bases). CDR3 loop: CDSSLGRQVTEAFF. CDR3 nucleotide sequence: TGTGACAGCAGCTTAGGGCGACAGGTGACTGAAGCTTTCTTT.